This T cell receptor (beta chain) was identified in a study of T cell clonotyping in hematopoietic cell transplantation. Whole-study results and caveats: Recipient TCR diversity dropped after transplant; expanded clonotypes rose from day 30 to 180.

Clones were read by immunoSEQ multiplex PCR, and TCRdb kept only the in-frame ones, dropping some. Of approximately 1,600 clones in the sample, roughly 84% are singletons; the top ten hold about 4.7%. The germline CDR1 and CDR2 sequences are MGHRA and YSYEKL. Trimming left V 1 base short and J 2 bases short, with 12 bases between. This CDR3 has 15 residues. With regard to this clone: The antigen is not known.

This specimen consisted of PBMCs, obtained 30 days after allogeneic stem cell transplant. The sequence was obtained from a male patient between 25 and 40 years old who had an allogeneic stem cell transplant, so T cells may come from the graft donor. Some clones in this sample may be carry-over from other donors' samples. The V and J genes are TRBV4-1 and TRBJ2-7; D uncertain. The CDR3 reads CASSQGGVAAYEQYF. DNA of the CDR3: TGCGCCAGCAGCCAAGGCGGCGTTGCGGCCTACGAGCAGTACTTC.